This T cell receptor (beta chain) was obtained from a study of graft-versus-host responses after intestinal transplantation. Study as a whole: Recipients across the board were started on anti-thymocyte globulin induction, then kept on tacrolimus and steroids for about three years. General study results and limits: GvH clones were identified in recipient marrow, with some first appearing in ileum or blood. Allografts of one patient group, those with graft-donor T cell macrochimerism, had high graft-versus-host to host-versus-graft clonal ratios.

Here immunoSEQ multiplex PCR was the method, and the copy in TCRdb shows in-frame clones only, minus some. Of some 79,000 clones in the sample, around 90% were seen once. V lost 7 bases, J lost 4 bases, and 13 bases stayed unmatched. The CDR3 is 15 amino acids. From germline, CDR1 is GTSNPN and CDR2 SVGIG (reference sequence). Turning to this clone: Its antigen is unknown.

This clonotype was obtained from a human donor who received an intestinal transplant. Sequenced material: unstimulated CD4+ T cells sorted from spleen or lymph node cells, taken before intestinal transplant. J is TRBJ1-1 and V is TRBV30, with 9 bases fitting TRBD1. CDR3 nucleotides: TGTGCCTCTCGGGACAGGGCGGGGTTGGGCACTGAAGCTTTCTTT. Translated, it gives CASRDRAGLGTEAFF. Filled out from reference TRBV30 and TRBJ1-1, the complete variable domain reads SQTIHQWPATLVQPVGSPLSLECTVEGTSNPNLYWYRQAAGRGLQLLFYSVGIGQISSEVPQNLSASRPQDRQFILSSKKLLLSDSGFYLCASRDRAGLGTEAFFGQGTRLTVV.